The subject of this entry is one T cell receptor beta chain. The antigen remains undetermined. Germline CDR1 and CDR2: SNHLY and FYNNEI. The V segment lost 10 bases and the J segment 2 bases; nucleotides outside the gene matches: 11. There are 16 residues in the CDR3. Here immunoSEQ multiplex PCR was the method, and the copy in TCRdb shows in-frame clones only, minus some. Altogether approximately 70,000 clones are present, roughly 84% being singletons, with the ten largest covering about 10%. The data were taken from a study of T cell responses to AZD1222 COVID-19 vaccine. Study-level results: Without day 14 samples, only post-peak T cell repertoires were studied. White British people made up most donors, females outnumbered males, and clonal diversity was possibly underestimated. Spike-specific TCR breadth and depth were elevated following two AZD1222 doses.

This receptor was taken from an adult in good health. The chain employs TRBV2 and TRBJ2-3; 11 bases fit TRBD2. The sequencing used peripheral blood, collected on day 0 of AZD1222 vaccination. DNA for the CDR3: TGTGCCAAGGGACTAGCGGCGTCCTATGACACAGATACGCAGTATTTT. This sequence encodes CAKGLAASYDTDTQYF.